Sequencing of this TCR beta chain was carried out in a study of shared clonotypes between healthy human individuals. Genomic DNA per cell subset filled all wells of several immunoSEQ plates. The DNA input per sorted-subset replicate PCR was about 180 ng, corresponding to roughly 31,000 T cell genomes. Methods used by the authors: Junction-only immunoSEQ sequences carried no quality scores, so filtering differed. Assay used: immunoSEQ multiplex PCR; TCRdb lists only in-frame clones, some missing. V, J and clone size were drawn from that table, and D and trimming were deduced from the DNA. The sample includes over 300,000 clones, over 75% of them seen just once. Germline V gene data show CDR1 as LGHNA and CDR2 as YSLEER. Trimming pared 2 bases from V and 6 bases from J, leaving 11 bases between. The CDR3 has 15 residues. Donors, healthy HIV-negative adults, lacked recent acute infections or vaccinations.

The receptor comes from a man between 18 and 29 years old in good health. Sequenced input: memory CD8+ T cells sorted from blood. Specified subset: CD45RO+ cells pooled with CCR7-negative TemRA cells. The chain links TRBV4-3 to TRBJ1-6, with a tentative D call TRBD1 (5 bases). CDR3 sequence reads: CASSQSLGVNSPLHF. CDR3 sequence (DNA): TGCGCCAGCAGCCAAAGTCTGGGGGTTAATTCACCCCTCCACTTT.